The sequence of this TCR beta chain was determined in a study of vaccination and CD4 T cells after COVID-19. With respect to this clonotype: Antigen unknown.

This CDR3 has 15 residues. The V segment lost 9 bases and the J segment 2 bases; nucleotides outside the gene matches: 8. Looked up from germline, CDR1 is MNHNS and CDR2 is SASEGT. The treatment: roughly 11-day PBMC culture with coronavirus spike peptide pools or control peptides (ViraFEST assay). Both day 3 and day 7 involved replacing half of the medium with fresh IL-2 medium. Cultured CD4+ T cell DNA underwent sequencing with the Oncomine TCR Beta short-read assay. TCRdb independently ran MiXCR on the PCR reads; one entry per CDR3 protein. The data show around 20,000 distinct CDR3 sequences, 60% seen once.

The sequences come from CD4+ T cells from blood, cultured in vitro, collected after SARS-CoV-2 vaccination. This clonotype originated in a human donor who received a COVID-19 vaccine. The chain is built from TRBV6-1 and TRBJ2-3, with 10 bases that match TRBD1. This CDR3 is CARGTGERVTDTQYF. CDR3 nucleotides: TGTGCCAGAGGGACAGGGGAGCGGGTCACAGATACGCAGTATTTT.